Following are 18 T cell receptor beta chains from one sample sequenced in a study of T cells in Graves' hyperthyroidism and ophthalmopathy (dated by TCRdb to about 2019). Libraries were constructed by multiplex PCR. Sequencing instrument: Illumina HiSeq 2000. The TCR beta CDR3 regions were amplified from the RNA transcripts. The TCR CDR3 was subjected to a first round of RT-PCR using the HTBI primer set and the Qiagen OneStep RT-PCR kit. TCRdb's own reprocessing of the public reads used fastp at Q25 and MiXCR and kept productive beta chains. For every CDR3 protein sequence, its rows merge into one entry that carries the most common genes and DNA. The table for this sample lists 250,000 to 350,000 distinct CDR3 sequences; 15% to 20% of them were counted only once. The ten largest account for roughly 53% of the sample. What was sequenced was blood. All receptors come from a woman aged 55-70 years with Graves' ophthalmopathy.

This clonotype was counted many times. The chain recombines TRBV6-2 or TRBV6-3 with TRBJ2-7, with D possibly matching TRBD2 (6 bases). The CDR3 sequence is 14 residues long. V shed 5 bases and J shed 3 bases, with 14 bases lying between them. The germline V gene encodes CDR1 MNHEY and CDR2 SVGEGT. CDR3 nucleotides: TGTGCCAGCAGTCGGAGGGGTGGCGGCTACGAGCAGTACTTC. Encoded protein: CASSRRGGGYEQYF.

In its sample, this clonotype was seen many times. The chain joins TRBV24-1 to TRBJ1-2; D possibly corresponds to TRBD1 (6 bases). Trimming took 1 base from V and 5 from J, leaving 7 bases between them. Germline CDR1 and CDR2: KGHDR and SFDVKD. The CDR3 is 13 residues long. CDR3 DNA sequence: TGTGCCACCAGTGATTTAGGACAGTATGGCTACACCTTC. As protein: CATSDLGQYGYTF.

This clonotype was picked up many times. As DNA, the CDR3 is TGCAGTGCCAACCGGGGGTTCAATCAGCCCCAGCATTTT. This codes for CSANRGFNQPQHF. The V call is TRBV20-1, the J call TRBJ1-5; D perhaps matches TRBD1 (5 bases). CDR1 DFQATT and CDR2 SNEGSKA come from the germline V gene (reference sequence). V was trimmed by 6 bases and J by 3 bases, leaving 12 bases between them. The length of the CDR3 is 13 residues.

The chain employs TRBV6-1 and TRBJ2-1, with D unresolved. Per the germline V gene, CDR1 is MNHNS and CDR2 is SASEGT. The CDR3 contains 16 residues. Trimming removed 5 bases from V and 4 bases from J, with 18 bases in between. CDR3 in amino acids: CASSRLKHEPYNEQFF. In DNA, the CDR3 is TGTGCCAGCAGTCGCCTAAAACATGAGCCTTACAATGAGCAGTTCTTC.

Turning to this clonotype: One junction end disagrees with the germline gene, perhaps due to a read error. This sequence joins TRBV24-1 and TRBJ2-2, with TRBD1 identical over 8 bases. CDR1 KGHDR and CDR2 SFDVKD come from the germline V gene. There are 16 residues in the CDR3. CDR3 loop: CATSDSGQGATGEPFF. CDR3 sequence (DNA): TGTGCCACCAGTGACTCCGGACAGGGAGCCACCGGGGAGCCGTTTTTT.

Many counts were recorded for this clonotype. The V and J genes are TRBV7-8 and TRBJ2-4, with D possibly called TRBD1 or TRBD2 (5 bases each). CDR1 and CDR2 from the germline V gene are SGHVS and FQNEAQ. V was clipped by 5 bases and J by 5 bases, with 13 bases between them. The length of the CDR3 is 14 residues. The CDR3 region has the DNA TGTGCCAGCAGCCTTGGGACCTATCAAAACATTCAGTACTTC. Protein product: CASSLGTYQNIQYF.

Only a few counts were recorded for this clonotype. V gene TRBV27 combines with J gene TRBJ2-3, with a possible D match to TRBD1 (5 bases). V was shortened by 6 bases and J by 4 bases, with 11 bases between the two germline ends. The CDR3 is 13 residues long. In germline, CDR1 is MNHEY, CDR2 SMNVEV (reference sequence). The CDR3 DNA sequence: TGTGCCAGCAGCTACCCCAGGGCAGATACGCAGTATTTT. Amino acid sequence: CASSYPRADTQYF.

The rearrangement uses TRBV20-1 and TRBJ2-3, with D perhaps matching TRBD1 (5 bases). Trimming took 0 bases from V and 4 from J, leaving 11 bases between them. The CDR3 has 14 residues. CDR1 is DFQATT and CDR2 is SNEGSKA in the germline V gene (reference sequence). The CDR3 protein is CSARDVHRSDTQYF. The CDR3 DNA reads TGCAGTGCTAGAGATGTTCACAGGTCAGATACGCAGTATTTT.

The chain couples TRBV29-1 to TRBJ1-5; possibly TRBD1 for D (5 bases). Germline CDR1 SQVTM, CDR2 ANQGSEA. Trimming took off 6 bases at V and 3 bases at J, with 15 bases between the two ends. CDR3 length: 14 residues. CDR3: CSVTGGDLNQPQHF. As DNA, the CDR3 is TGCAGCGTGACCGGGGGGGACCTCAATCAGCCCCAGCATTTT.

The sample holds many counts of this clonotype. The V and J genes are TRBV11-2 and TRBJ2-3; 11 bases align to TRBD2. V gave up 1 base and J gave up 8 bases; unmatched junction bases: 8. Germline V gene lookup returns CDR1 SGHAT and CDR2 FQNNGV. The CDR3 loop spans 16 amino acids. The CDR3 DNA is TGTGCCAGCAGCTTAGGACCCGGGACTAGCGGAGGTACGCAGTATTTT. Translated: CASSLGPGTSGGTQYF.

The sample holds a few counts of this clonotype. The chain employs TRBV10-3 and TRBJ2-7, with TRBD1 as a possible D gene (6 bases). V lost 7 bases and J 5 bases, leaving 15 bases between the germline ends. This CDR3 contains 13 residues. The V gene's germline CDR1 is ENHRY and CDR2 SYGVKD. Written as DNA, the CDR3 is TGTGCCATCAAGGCTATAGCAGGGGACGAGCAGTACTTC. It is translated as CAIKAIAGDEQYF.

This clonotype has a count of ten or more. J is TRBJ1-2 and V is TRBV5-1; D gene unclear. Trimming left V 2 bases short and J 8 bases short, with 13 bases between. The CDR3 is 13 residues long. In germline, CDR1 is SGHRS, CDR2 YFSETQ. The DNA of the CDR3 is TGCGCCAGCAGCTTCGAGTTTACGGGGGGCTACACCTTC. Its translation is CASSFEFTGGYTF.

In its sample, this clonotype was seen many times. The chain employs TRBV20-1 and TRBJ1-1, with D uncertain. V was trimmed by 6 bases and J by 2 bases, leaving 13 bases between them. CDR3 length: 13 residues. Germline V gene lookup returns CDR1 DFQATT and CDR2 SNEGSKA (reference sequence). Here the CDR3 DNA reads TGCAGTGCCACTAGGACCGCTAACACTGAAGCTTTCTTT. Its protein is CSATRTANTEAFF.

This clonotype showed up many times. V gene TRBV5-1 combines with J gene TRBJ1-1, with a weak D call TRBD1 (6 bases). The V end was cut by 1 base, the J end by 3 bases, with 10 bases between. The V gene's germline CDR1 is SGHRS and CDR2 YFSETQ. The CDR3 is 14 amino acids. CDR3 protein: CASSLSPGDTEAFF. In DNA, the CDR3 is TGCGCCAGCAGCTTGAGTCCAGGGGACACTGAAGCTTTCTTT.

The chain links TRBV6-5 to TRBJ1-1; 7 bases line up with TRBD1. With V trimmed by 5 bases and J by 8 bases, 5 bases remained unmatched. The CDR3 spans 12 residues. Germline V gene sequence: CDR1 MNHEY, CDR2 SVGAGI. In nucleotides, the CDR3 is TGTGCCAGCAGTCCAGGGGGGGAGGAAGCTTTCTTT. It specifies CASSPGGEEAFF.

As concerns this clonotype: With a much larger clone just one base away, this may be a read error. The V and J genes are TRBV12-3 or TRBV12-4 and TRBJ2-1; 11 positions agree with TRBD2. This CDR3 is built from 15 residues. V gave up 10 bases and J gave up 3 bases; unmatched junction bases: 8. The CDR3 DNA sequence: TGTGCCAACACCCCGACTAGCGGGGTCTACAATGAGCAGTTCTTC. Residues: CANTPTSGVYNEQFF.

V and J are TRBV28 and TRBJ2-1; D is possibly TRBD1 (6 bases). V lost 7 bases, J lost 4 bases, and 20 bases lay in between. CDR3 length: 16 residues. Germline loops: CDR1 MDHEN, CDR2 SYDVKM. For the CDR3, the DNA is TGTGCCAGCATAAGTTTGGGCAGGGGCGTTTACAATGAGCAGTTCTTC. Its translation: CASISLGRGVYNEQFF.

There are many counts of this clonotype. CDR3 protein: CASSVGTGGTYGYTF. The CDR3 DNA follows: TGTGCCAGCAGCGTCGGGACAGGGGGCACCTATGGCTACACCTTC. The chain employs TRBV9 and TRBJ1-2; TRBD1 aligns across 12 bases. The CDR3 is made up of 15 amino acids. With 2 bases clipped from V and 4 bases from J, the junction kept 3 bases outside the gene matches. In germline, CDR1 is SGDLS, CDR2 YYNGEE.